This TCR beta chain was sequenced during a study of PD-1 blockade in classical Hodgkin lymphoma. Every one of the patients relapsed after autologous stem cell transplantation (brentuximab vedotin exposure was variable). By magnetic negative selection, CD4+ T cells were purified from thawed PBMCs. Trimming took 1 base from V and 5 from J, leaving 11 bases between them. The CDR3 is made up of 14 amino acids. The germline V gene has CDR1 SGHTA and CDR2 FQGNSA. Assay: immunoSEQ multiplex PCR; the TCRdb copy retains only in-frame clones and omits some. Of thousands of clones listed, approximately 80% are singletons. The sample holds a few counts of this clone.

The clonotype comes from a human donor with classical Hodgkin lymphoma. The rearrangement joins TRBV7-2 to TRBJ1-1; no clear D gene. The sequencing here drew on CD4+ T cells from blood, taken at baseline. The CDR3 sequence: CASSLGVIGTEAFF. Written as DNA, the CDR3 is TGTGCCAGCAGCTTAGGAGTCATAGGGACTGAAGCTTTCTTT.